This T cell receptor beta chain was documented in a study of T-cell memory formation after mild COVID-19. Study-level background: The TCR clusters were mostly specific to one donor. Points from the study as a whole: In pre-infection memory, a portion of responding clones appeared, which suggested that cross-reactive memory joined. The CD4+ clones that contracted clustered mainly within CM and EM, and the CD8+ clones concentrated in EMRA.

Trimming cost V 6 bases and J 9 bases, with 9 bases left between them. CDR1 and CDR2 (germline): LGHDT, YNNKEL (reference sequence). The CDR3 contains 11 residues. As concerns this clonotype: Its specificity is unknown.

Barcoded TCR alpha and TCR beta cDNA libraries with UMIs came from 5'RACE using constant-segment primers. MiXCR, run by TCRdb on the 5' RACE reads, gives a single entry per CDR3 protein. The table includes about 130,000 distinct CDR3 sequences, about 18% detected once. The TCR sequence derives from a man in his late teens or twenties who had mild COVID-19 (a few samples of this study predate the infection). Cell type and time point are not known. The sequenced sample consisted of PBMCs or a T cell subset sorted from them (not recorded which). This chain connects TRBV3-1 to TRBJ2-1; the D is unclear. The CDR3 here is CASSETAEQFF. The CDR3 DNA reads TGTGCCAGCAGTGAGACCGCTGAGCAGTTCTTC.